Presented here are 26 T cell receptor beta chains from one specimen sequenced in a study of molecular identifiers for immune sequencing clone quantification. Each CDR3 protein is one row after TCRdb ran MiXCR on the PCR reads. The sample consists of under 350,000 distinct CDR3 sequences, 24% of them appearing once. The sample taken for sequencing was naive CD8+ T cells from blood, with Jurkat cell RNA spiked in. Noted subset: FACS-sorted CD8+CD4-CCR7+CD45RA+ naive T cells. Receptor source: a human donor in good health. Some libraries in this study had Jurkat cell RNA spiked in.

This clonotype has only one observation. The V and J genes are TRBV24-1 and TRBJ2-1; unclear D gene. The CDR3 has 15 amino acids. V dropped 5 bases and J dropped 2 bases, with 12 bases sitting between them. Looked up from germline, CDR1 is KGHDR and CDR2 is SFDVKD. CDR3 sequence: CATSVPKGPYNEQFF. The CDR3 coding sequence is TGTGCCACCAGTGTCCCCAAAGGCCCCTACAATGAGCAGTTCTTC.

In its sample, this clonotype was seen once. The chain employs TRBV7-6 and TRBJ2-2; 8 bases match TRBD2. This CDR3 region has 17 residues. With V trimmed by 0 bases and J by 4 bases, 7 bases remained unmatched. Germline CDR1 and CDR2: SGHVS and FNYEAQ. The CDR3 sequence is CASSLASGVESTGELFF. The CDR3 DNA is TGTGCCAGCAGCTTAGCTAGCGGGGTGGAAAGCACCGGGGAGCTGTTTTTT.

On this clonotype itself: This may come from a read error, since a much larger clone is one base off. The J gene is TRBJ1-5, the V gene TRBV4-1, with a weak D call TRBD1 (5 bases). In germline, CDR1 is MGHRA, CDR2 YSYEKL. The CDR3 consists of 15 residues. This CDR3 is CASNQDQGYDQPQHF. In nucleotides, the CDR3 is TGCGCCAGCAACCAAGATCAGGGTTATGACCAGCCCCAGCATTTT.

DNA of the CDR3: TGTGCCAGTAGTATATACCCGGGAAGAGAAGCTTTCTTT. The encoded protein is CASSIYPGREAFF. This chain links TRBV19 with TRBJ1-1; the D is unclear. CDR3 length: 13 amino acids. Trimming stripped 2 bases from V and 8 bases from J, with 12 bases between. Germline assignment: CDR1 LNHDA and CDR2 SQIVND (reference sequence).

This clonotype was found a few times. The rearrangement links TRBV4-1 to TRBJ2-7; TRBD2 matches 7 bases. The CDR3 consists of 11 residues. The germline gives CDR1 MGHRA, CDR2 YSYEKL. Unmatched junction bases numbered 2, after V lost 3 bases and J lost 9 bases. The CDR3 spells CASSQPGGQYF. DNA for the CDR3: TGCGCCAGCAGCCAGCCGGGAGGGCAGTACTTC.

On this clonotype: This may come from a read error, since a much larger clone is one base off. The V call is TRBV29-1, the J call TRBJ1-1; D is uncertain. CDR1 is SQVTM and CDR2 is ANQGSEA in the germline V gene. This CDR3 region has 11 residues. Trimming pared 4 bases from V and 3 bases from J, leaving 6 bases between. The CDR3 spells CSVGVYTEAFF. The CDR3 DNA follows: TGCAGCGTTGGCGTATACACTGAAGCTTTCTTT.

This clonotype was observed a handful of times. This chain links TRBV4-3 with TRBJ2-5, with 9 bases lining up with TRBD2. This CDR3 comprises 17 residues. V trimming: 0 bases; J trimming: 0 bases; junction bases outside the gene matches: 5. Germline assignment: CDR1 LGHNA and CDR2 YSLEER. Here the CDR3 DNA reads TGCGCCAGCAGCCAAGAGTTGAGCGGGAGGTACCAAGAGACCCAGTACTTC. Translating gives CASSQELSGRYQETQYF.

This clonotype was found many times. V is TRBV24-1 and J is TRBJ2-1; D not resolved. V lost 1 base, J lost 9 bases, and 9 bases lay in between. This CDR3 is built from 13 residues. The germline CDR1 and CDR2 sequences are KGHDR and SFDVKD. The CDR3 here is CATSDLLTSEQFF. CDR3 DNA sequence: TGTGCCACCAGTGATTTACTGACAAGTGAGCAGTTCTTC.

The sample holds a few counts of this clonotype. The CDR3 protein is CASSALTGELFF. CDR3 nucleotides: TGTGCCAGCAGTGCTCTAACCGGGGAGCTGTTTTTT. The genes are TRBV6-4 and TRBJ2-2; no clear D gene. Trimming stripped 4 bases from V and 5 bases from J, with 5 bases between. CDR1 MRHNA and CDR2 SNTAGT come from the germline V gene. This CDR3 contains 12 residues.

In this sample, this clonotype turned up a few times. V and J are TRBV14 and TRBJ2-7, with D perhaps assigned TRBD1 or TRBD2 (6 bases each). Germline CDR1 is SGHDN and CDR2 is FVKESK. Trimming shortened V by 0 bases and J by 6 bases, and 21 bases separated the two germline ends. The CDR3 has 17 residues. CDR3 nucleotides: TGTGCCAGCAGCCAAGATCGGGGGCAGGCCGACTCCGGCGAGCAGTACTTC. This encodes CASSQDRGQADSGEQYF.

There are many counts of this clonotype. The gene calls are TRBV29-1 and TRBJ1-5; 10 positions agree with TRBD1. There are 12 residues in the CDR3. Germline values: CDR1 SQVTM, CDR2 ANQGSEA. V was clipped by 7 bases and J by 8 bases; unmatched bases: 5. The CDR3 here is CSAQTGGEPQHF. The CDR3 DNA reads as TGCAGCGCACAGACAGGGGGCGAGCCCCAGCATTTT.

This clonotype was seen a few times. The V gene is TRBV11-2, the J gene TRBJ2-1; 9 nucleotides line up with TRBD2. With V trimmed by 0 bases and J by 7 bases, 7 bases remained unmatched. Looked up from germline, CDR1 is SGHAT and CDR2 is FQNNGV. The CDR3 runs to 16 residues. The CDR3 sequence: CASSLEISGSANEQFF. CDR3 DNA sequence: TGTGCCAGCAGCTTAGAGATTAGCGGGAGTGCGAATGAGCAGTTCTTC.

This clonotype has more than one count but fewer than ten. The chain couples TRBV20-1 to TRBJ2-3; 8 bases match TRBD2. The CDR3 is made up of 17 amino acids. Germline loops: CDR1 DFQATT, CDR2 SNEGSKA (reference sequence). The junction had 8 bases not matched to a gene; V was cut back by 0 bases and J by 0 bases. CDR3 coding DNA: TGCAGTGCTAGAGATCAATGTAGCGGGGTCAGCACAGATACGCAGTATTTT. Amino acids: CSARDQCSGVSTDTQYF.

V usage is TRBV27 and J usage is TRBJ1-4, with 11 bases aligning to TRBD1. This CDR3 region has 19 residues. Looked up from germline, CDR1 is MNHEY and CDR2 is SMNVEV (reference sequence). Germline trimming cut 1 base from V and 3 bases from J; bases unmatched to any gene: 10. In DNA form, the CDR3 reads TGTGCCAGCAGTTTATGGCCGTTCGGACAGGGGGCATCTAATGAAAAACTGTTTTTT. As protein: CASSLWPFGQGASNEKLFF.

As concerns this clonotype: One base away lies a much larger clone, so this may be a sequencing read error. The chain combines TRBV7-9 with TRBJ1-1; 9 bases are a match to TRBD1. Unmatched junction bases numbered 14, after V lost 6 bases and J lost 9 bases. Germline V gene data show CDR1 as SEHNR and CDR2 as FQNEAQ (reference sequence). The CDR3 runs 15 residues. Here the CDR3 DNA reads TGTGCCAGCAGTTTCGGGACAGGGAGAGAAACTAAAGCTTTCTTT. Translation: CASSFGTGRETKAFF. The entire variable domain, with the rest obtained from reference TRBV7-9 and TRBJ1-1, is as follows: DTGVSQNPRHKITKRGQNVTFRCDPISEHNRLYWYRQTLGQGPEFLTYFQNEAQLEKSRLLSDRFSAERPKGSFSTLEIQRTEQGDSAMYLCASSFGTGRETKAFFGQGTRLTVV.

This clonotype turned up a few times. This chain links TRBV25-1 with TRBJ2-5, with D hard to call. The length of the CDR3 is 13 residues. The germline CDR1 and CDR2 sequences are MGHDK and SYGVNS. The V gene lost 1 base and the J gene lost 1 base, with 4 bases spanning the gap. The CDR3 DNA reads as TGTGCCAGCAGTGAATTTAGCCAAGAGACCCAGTACTTC. Its translation is CASSEFSQETQYF.

V is TRBV4-1 and J is TRBJ2-3, with TRBD2 matching over 7 bases. From germline, CDR1 is MGHRA and CDR2 YSYEKL. This CDR3 region has 13 residues. The V and J ends lost 4 bases and 14 bases, in that order; junction bases with no gene match: 12. CDR3 sequence (DNA): TGCGCCAGCAGCCCCCCCGGGACTAATATCGGGTATTTT. This translates into CASSPPGTNIGYF.

The chain carries TRBV7-9 and TRBJ2-5; either TRBD1 or TRBD2 may fit D (5 bases each). This CDR3 has 15 amino acids. Per the germline V gene, CDR1 is SEHNR and CDR2 is FQNEAQ (reference sequence). Trimming shortened V by 4 bases and J by 9 bases, and 21 bases separated the two germline ends. The CDR3 nucleotides read TGTGCCAGCAGCTCCGCCACCGGGACCCAAGCGCCCCAGTACTTC. Protein: CASSSATGTQAPQYF.

With respect to this clonotype: At one boundary the junction diverges from the germline segment, which might be a read error. The V and J genes are TRBV29-1 and TRBJ2-5; TRBD2 agrees at 12 bases. Germline-derived CDR1 and CDR2 are SQVTM and ANQGSEA. The CDR3 loop spans 15 amino acids. The CDR3 bases are TGCAGCGTAGATGGACTAGCGGGGCCACAAGAGCCCCAGTACTTC. As protein: CSVDGLAGPQEPQYF.

On this clonotype: The conserved final phenylalanine or tryptophan is absent from the CDR3, which likely points to a read error. The chain links TRBV18 to TRBJ2-7, with D uncertain. CDR1 and CDR2 (germline): KGHSH, LQKENI. V dropped 0 bases and J dropped 4 bases, with 4 bases sitting between them. The CDR3 has 12 amino acids. The CDR3 DNA follows: TGTGCCAGCTCACCACCGGGGTACGAGCAGTACTCC. This translates into CASSPPGYEQYS.

The sample holds many counts of this clonotype. The V gene is TRBV28, the J gene TRBJ1-5, with D unresolved. The CDR3 is 13 amino acids. CDR1 and CDR2 from the germline V gene are MDHEN and SYDVKM. Trimming stripped 5 bases from V and 6 bases from J, with 11 bases between. CDR3 protein: CASSIPLSQPQHF. The CDR3 DNA is TGTGCCAGCAGTATCCCCTTGAGTCAGCCCCAGCATTTT.

This clonotype was recorded a few times. The chain has TRBV6-5 and TRBJ1-4; D gene uncertain. Trimming pared 5 bases from V and 4 bases from J, leaving 14 bases between. From germline, CDR1 is MNHEY and CDR2 SVGAGI. This CDR3 is 15 amino acids long. Written as DNA, the CDR3 is TGTGCCAGCAGTAACTTCCTCGGCGATAATGAAAAACTGTTTTTT. Residues: CASSNFLGDNEKLFF.

The chain uses TRBV12-3 or TRBV12-4 and TRBJ2-3; 9 bases line up with TRBD2. CDR3 length: 15 amino acids. After removal of 6 bases from V and 2 bases from J, the junction contained 6 bases not matched to a gene. CDR3 nucleotides: TGTGCCAGCAGAAGACTAGCGGAGACCACAGATACGCAGTATTTT. This encodes CASRRLAETTDTQYF.

The chain uses TRBV27 and TRBJ1-1, with 8 positions matching TRBD1. Germline V gives CDR1 MNHEY, CDR2 SMNVEV (reference sequence). V lost 0 bases to trimming and J lost 6 bases; unmatched junction nucleotides: 6. CDR3 length: 15 amino acids. CDR3 sequence reads: CASSLSSTGAAEAFF. CDR3 nucleotide sequence: TGTGCCAGCAGTTTATCGTCGACAGGGGCGGCTGAAGCTTTCTTT.

To note about this clonotype: A read error may explain this, as a much larger clone is one base away. The conserved final phenylalanine or tryptophan is absent from the CDR3, which likely points to a read error. The V call is TRBV5-1, the J call TRBJ2-7, with 7 bases matching TRBD1. From germline, CDR1 is SGHRS and CDR2 YFSETQ. The CDR3 spans 13 residues. After removal of 5 bases from V and 5 bases from J, the junction contained 7 bases not matched to a gene. The CDR3 coding sequence is TGCGCCAGCAGAAGAGAGGGGGCGAACGAGCAGTACCTC. It codes for CASRREGANEQYL.

This clonotype was counted ten times or more. V gene TRBV5-6 combines with J gene TRBJ2-1; 10 bases align to TRBD2. This CDR3 is built from 13 residues. Germline V lookup: CDR1 SGHDT, CDR2 YYEEEE. V was clipped by 0 bases and J by 12 bases; unmatched bases: 3. CDR3 region: CASSLERGGPQFF. Here the CDR3 DNA reads TGTGCCAGCAGCTTGGAGCGGGGGGGCCCGCAGTTCTTC.